Listed below are T cell receptor beta chains from one sample, sequenced in a study of T-cell memory formation after mild COVID-19. TCRdb passed the 5' RACE reads through MiXCR, listing each CDR3 protein once. The repertoire holds roughly 250,000 distinct CDR3 sequences, 16% seen once, with approximately 3.5% in the top ten. Sequencing was carried out using PBMCs or a T cell subset sorted from them (not recorded which). The receptors stem from a young man who had mild COVID-19 (a few samples of this study predate the infection). Cell type and time point are not known. Each CDR3 is given with its conserved first and last residue. Each record gives: V gene, clone size, D gene, J gene, CDR3 length, CDR3 protein, CDR3 DNA. The D gene is left open where the match is weak. Size values are once, few and many counts, or a class for expanded clones, and some rows have none.

v_call: TRBV30; clone_size: NA; d_call: NA; j_call: TRBJ1-4; cdr3_length: 11; cdr3_aa: CAWSLVEKLFF; cdr3_nt: TGTGCCTGGAGCTTGGTTGAAAAACTGTTTTTT
v_call: TRBV12-3/TRBV12-4; clone_size: NA; d_call: TRBD1; j_call: TRBJ1-6; cdr3_length: 15; cdr3_aa: CASSSQGQGSSPLHF; cdr3_nt: TGTGCCAGCAGTTCACAGGGACAGGGAAGCTCACCCCTCCACTTT
v_call: TRBV14; clone_size: many; d_call: NA; j_call: TRBJ1-1; cdr3_length: 14; cdr3_aa: CASSPRGVNTEAFF; cdr3_nt: TGTGCCAGCAGCCCAAGAGGGGTGAACACTGAAGCTTTCTTT
v_call: TRBV20-1; clone_size: few; d_call: TRBD1; j_call: TRBJ1-5; cdr3_length: 16; cdr3_aa: CSAREAPGGGNQPQHF; cdr3_nt: TGCAGTGCTAGAGAGGCGCCAGGGGGCGGCAATCAGCCCCAGCATTTT
v_call: TRBV24-1; clone_size: NA; d_call: NA; j_call: TRBJ1-2; cdr3_length: 17; cdr3_aa: CATSDSGTDSSNYGYTF; cdr3_nt: TGTGCCACCAGTGATTCCGGGACGGACAGTTCGAACTATGGCTACACCTTC
v_call: TRBV20-1; clone_size: many; d_call: NA; j_call: TRBJ1-2; cdr3_length: 16; cdr3_aa: CSAPPGGAGENYGYTF; cdr3_nt: TGCAGTGCTCCACCTGGGGGGGCAGGGGAAAACTATGGCTACACCTTC
v_call: TRBV6-5; clone_size: NA; d_call: NA; j_call: TRBJ2-2; cdr3_length: 18; cdr3_aa: CASRPYRTTTKRPGELFF; cdr3_nt: TGTGCCAGCAGGCCTTATAGGACAACCACAAAAAGGCCCGGGGAGCTGTTTTTT
v_call: TRBV9; clone_size: NA; d_call: NA; j_call: TRBJ1-6; cdr3_length: 15; cdr3_aa: CASSGGTSPVSPLHF; cdr3_nt: TGTGCCAGCAGCGGGGGGACCAGTCCCGTCTCACCCCTCCACTTT
v_call: TRBV27; clone_size: many; d_call: NA; j_call: TRBJ2-7; cdr3_length: 13; cdr3_aa: CASSWGTSYEQYF; cdr3_nt: TGTGCCAGCAGCTGGGGGACCTCCTACGAGCAGTACTTC
v_call: TRBV6-2/TRBV6-3; clone_size: many; d_call: TRBD2; j_call: TRBJ2-2; cdr3_length: 14; cdr3_aa: CASDRDYYTGELFF; cdr3_nt: TGTGCCAGCGACCGGGACTACTACACCGGGGAGCTGTTTTTT
v_call: TRBV7-2; clone_size: few; d_call: NA; j_call: TRBJ2-1; cdr3_length: 15; cdr3_aa: CASSLPPGSYNEQFF; cdr3_nt: TGTGCCAGCAGCTTACCCCCCGGATCCTACAATGAGCAGTTCTTC
v_call: TRBV6-1; clone_size: NA; d_call: NA; j_call: TRBJ1-1; cdr3_length: 14; cdr3_aa: CASSEYRTVTEAFF; cdr3_nt: TGTGCCAGCAGTGAATACCGTACGGTCACTGAAGCTTTCTTT
v_call: TRBV7-9; clone_size: NA; d_call: NA; j_call: TRBJ1-3; cdr3_length: 15; cdr3_aa: CASSSTGLAGNTIYF; cdr3_nt: TGTGCCAGCAGCTCCACAGGGTTGGCAGGAAACACCATATATTTT
v_call: TRBV5-1; clone_size: NA; d_call: NA; j_call: TRBJ2-5; cdr3_length: 13; cdr3_aa: CASRLGEIETQYF; cdr3_nt: TGCGCCAGCAGGTTAGGGGAAATCGAGACCCAGTACTTC
v_call: TRBV12-3/TRBV12-4; clone_size: NA; d_call: NA; j_call: TRBJ2-7; cdr3_length: 15; cdr3_aa: CASSFFGDIPDEQYF; cdr3_nt: TGTGCCAGCAGTTTTTTCGGGGATATTCCTGACGAGCAGTACTTC
v_call: TRBV5-7; clone_size: NA; d_call: NA; j_call: TRBJ1-1; cdr3_length: 11; cdr3_aa: CASSDQTEAFF; cdr3_nt: TGTGCCAGCAGCGACCAGACAGAAGCTTTCTTT
v_call: TRBV10-3; clone_size: NA; d_call: NA; j_call: TRBJ2-3; cdr3_length: 14; cdr3_aa: CAITGVSSTDTQYF; cdr3_nt: TGTGCCATCACAGGGGTTTCGAGCACAGATACGCAGTATTTT
v_call: TRBV5-1; clone_size: many; d_call: NA; j_call: TRBJ2-5; cdr3_length: 13; cdr3_aa: CASSLSPQETQYF; cdr3_nt: TGTGCCAGCAGCTTGTCGCCGCAAGAGACCCAGTACTTC
v_call: TRBV5-1; clone_size: NA; d_call: TRBD2; j_call: TRBJ2-5; cdr3_length: 19; cdr3_aa: CASKLFMSSGGAGLETQYF; cdr3_nt: TGCGCCAGCAAGTTATTCATGTCTAGCGGGGGGGCCGGGTTGGAGACCCAGTACTTC
v_call: TRBV12-3/TRBV12-4; clone_size: many; d_call: TRBD2; j_call: TRBJ2-3; cdr3_length: 15; cdr3_aa: CASSLGGTLTDTQYF; cdr3_nt: TGTGCCAGCTCCCTGGGAGGGACCCTCACAGATACGCAGTATTTT
v_call: TRBV5-1; clone_size: NA; d_call: NA; j_call: TRBJ2-5; cdr3_length: 14; cdr3_aa: CASTIGRGQETQYF; cdr3_nt: TGCGCCAGTACTATCGGACGGGGACAAGAGACCCAGTACTTC
v_call: TRBV6-5; clone_size: few; d_call: NA; j_call: TRBJ1-1; cdr3_length: 16; cdr3_aa: CASRPTGGPMNTEAFF; cdr3_nt: TGTGCCAGCAGGCCTACCGGAGGGCCTATGAACACTGAAGCTTTCTTT
v_call: TRBV9; clone_size: NA; d_call: TRBD1; j_call: TRBJ2-1; cdr3_length: 15; cdr3_aa: CASRGSGQGGNEQFF; cdr3_nt: TGTGCCAGCAGGGGTTCTGGACAGGGAGGAAATGAGCAGTTCTTC
v_call: TRBV3-1; clone_size: few; d_call: NA; j_call: TRBJ1-2; cdr3_length: 14; cdr3_aa: CASSQDSGGVGYTF; cdr3_nt: TGTGCCAGCAGCCAAGATAGCGGAGGAGTTGGCTACACCTTC
v_call: TRBV5-1; clone_size: NA; d_call: NA; j_call: TRBJ1-1; cdr3_length: 15; cdr3_aa: CASSRGDTQNTEAFF; cdr3_nt: TGCGCCAGCAGCCGGGGGGACACTCAGAACACTGAAGCTTTCTTT
v_call: TRBV4-3; clone_size: few; d_call: NA; j_call: TRBJ2-3; cdr3_length: 14; cdr3_aa: CASSQGALRDTQYF; cdr3_nt: TGCGCCAGCAGCCAGGGGGCCCTCCGCGATACGCAGTATTTT
v_call: TRBV9; clone_size: many; d_call: TRBD2; j_call: TRBJ2-1; cdr3_length: 12; cdr3_aa: CASSVRGDEQFF; cdr3_nt: TGTGCCAGCAGCGTTCGGGGGGATGAGCAGTTCTTC
v_call: TRBV4-3; clone_size: few; d_call: NA; j_call: TRBJ2-5; cdr3_length: 14; cdr3_aa: CASSQAGSGETQYF; cdr3_nt: TGCGCCAGCAGCCAAGCGGGAAGCGGAGAGACCCAGTACTTC
v_call: TRBV7-9; clone_size: NA; d_call: NA; j_call: TRBJ2-3; cdr3_length: 13; cdr3_aa: CATEMFGTDTQYF; cdr3_nt: TGTGCCACGGAGATGTTCGGCACAGATACGCAGTATTTT
v_call: TRBV5-4; clone_size: NA; d_call: NA; j_call: TRBJ1-6; cdr3_length: 15; cdr3_aa: CASSSTSRSDSPLHF; cdr3_nt: TGTGCCAGCAGCTCGACCTCGAGAAGTGATTCACCCCTCCACTTT
v_call: TRBV28; clone_size: NA; d_call: TRBD1; j_call: TRBJ1-1; cdr3_length: 16; cdr3_aa: CASSFPTGARDTEAFF; cdr3_nt: TGTGCCAGCAGTTTCCCGACAGGGGCGAGGGACACTGAAGCTTTCTTT
v_call: TRBV28; clone_size: few; d_call: NA; j_call: TRBJ1-1; cdr3_length: 15; cdr3_aa: CASSLGAAGAERAFF; cdr3_nt: TGTGCCAGCAGTTTGGGAGCGGCAGGGGCCGAGAGGGCTTTCTTT
v_call: TRBV2; clone_size: few; d_call: TRBD1; j_call: TRBJ2-2; cdr3_length: 15; cdr3_aa: CASRSQGDNTGELFF; cdr3_nt: TGTGCCAGCAGGTCACAGGGGGACAACACCGGGGAGCTGTTTTTT
v_call: TRBV7-9; clone_size: NA; d_call: NA; j_call: TRBJ1-1; cdr3_length: 13; cdr3_aa: CASSLVRVAEAFF; cdr3_nt: TGTGCCAGCAGCTTAGTCAGGGTCGCTGAAGCTTTCTTT
v_call: TRBV7-9; clone_size: few; d_call: TRBD1; j_call: TRBJ2-2; cdr3_length: 15; cdr3_aa: CASSLAGGRTGELFF; cdr3_nt: TGTGCCAGCAGCTTAGCAGGGGGCCGGACCGGGGAGCTGTTTTTT
v_call: TRBV9; clone_size: few; d_call: NA; j_call: TRBJ1-1; cdr3_length: 12; cdr3_aa: CASSGRTGEAFF; cdr3_nt: TGTGCCAGCAGCGGAAGAACAGGTGAAGCTTTCTTT
v_call: TRBV21-1; clone_size: NA; d_call: NA; j_call: TRBJ1-5; cdr3_length: 15; cdr3_aa: CASSRKDRAVRPQHF; cdr3_nt: TGTGCCAGCAGCAGAAAGGACAGGGCCGTGAGGCCCCAGCATTTT
v_call: TRBV6-2/TRBV6-3; clone_size: few; d_call: NA; j_call: TRBJ2-1; cdr3_length: 16; cdr3_aa: CASSSDVGADYNEQFF; cdr3_nt: TGTGCCAGCAGTTCCGATGTGGGGGCGGATTACAATGAGCAGTTCTTC
v_call: TRBV5-1; clone_size: few; d_call: TRBD1; j_call: TRBJ1-2; cdr3_length: 14; cdr3_aa: CASSRDRVDYGYTF; cdr3_nt: TGCGCCAGCAGCAGAGACAGGGTAGACTATGGCTACACCTTC
v_call: TRBV20-1; clone_size: once; d_call: NA; j_call: TRBJ1-5; cdr3_length: 14; cdr3_aa: CSASQSGDNQPQHF; cdr3_nt: TGCAGTGCTAGCCAGTCAGGGGACAATCAGCCCCAGCATTTT
v_call: TRBV6-2/TRBV6-3; clone_size: few; d_call: NA; j_call: TRBJ2-3; cdr3_length: 14; cdr3_aa: CASKHPSGTDTQYF; cdr3_nt: TGTGCCAGCAAGCACCCAAGCGGCACAGATACGCAGTATTTT
v_call: TRBV2; clone_size: NA; d_call: NA; j_call: TRBJ1-3; cdr3_length: 13; cdr3_aa: CASSAVSGNTIYF; cdr3_nt: TGTGCCAGCAGTGCCGTTTCTGGAAACACCATATATTTT
v_call: TRBV11-2; clone_size: many; d_call: TRBD1; j_call: TRBJ2-1; cdr3_length: 15; cdr3_aa: CASSIRDRVHNEQFF; cdr3_nt: TGTGCCAGCAGCATACGGGACAGGGTCCACAATGAGCAGTTCTTC
v_call: TRBV11-2; clone_size: few; d_call: TRBD2; j_call: TRBJ2-3; cdr3_length: 16; cdr3_aa: CASSLVASGSTDTQYF; cdr3_nt: TGTGCCAGCAGCTTAGTGGCTAGCGGTAGCACAGATACGCAGTATTTT
v_call: TRBV7-9; clone_size: NA; d_call: NA; j_call: TRBJ2-7; cdr3_length: 12; cdr3_aa: CASSRPDHEQYF; cdr3_nt: TGTGCCAGCAGCCGTCCTGACCACGAGCAGTACTTC
v_call: TRBV12-3/TRBV12-4; clone_size: NA; d_call: TRBD1; j_call: TRBJ1-4; cdr3_length: 13; cdr3_aa: CASSDRVKEKLFF; cdr3_nt: TGTGCCAGCAGTGACAGGGTAAAGGAAAAACTGTTTTTT
v_call: TRBV7-3; clone_size: few; d_call: NA; j_call: TRBJ2-5; cdr3_length: 13; cdr3_aa: CASSYGDQETQYF; cdr3_nt: TGTGCCAGCAGCTACGGGGACCAAGAGACCCAGTACTTC
v_call: TRBV15; clone_size: many; d_call: NA; j_call: TRBJ2-7; cdr3_length: 15; cdr3_aa: CATSRAGTFSYEQYF; cdr3_nt: TGTGCCACCAGCAGAGCCGGGACATTCTCCTACGAGCAGTACTTC
v_call: TRBV29-1; clone_size: many; d_call: TRBD1; j_call: TRBJ2-1; cdr3_length: 17; cdr3_aa: CSVEGEIGGAGYNEQFF; cdr3_nt: TGCAGCGTTGAAGGGGAAATAGGGGGCGCCGGTTACAATGAGCAGTTCTTC
v_call: TRBV4-1; clone_size: NA; d_call: TRBD1; j_call: TRBJ1-2; cdr3_length: 17; cdr3_aa: CASSRDSRQGNSYGYTF; cdr3_nt: TGCGCCAGCAGCAGAGACAGCCGACAGGGGAATAGCTATGGCTACACCTTC
v_call: TRBV12-3/TRBV12-4; clone_size: few; d_call: NA; j_call: TRBJ1-2; cdr3_length: 14; cdr3_aa: CASSLEYGVYGYTF; cdr3_nt: TGTGCCAGCAGTTTAGAGTACGGCGTCTATGGCTACACCTTC
v_call: TRBV6-5; clone_size: NA; d_call: TRBD1; j_call: TRBJ1-2; cdr3_length: 15; cdr3_aa: CASSPTGIYSYGYTF; cdr3_nt: TGTGCCAGCAGTCCGACAGGGATTTACTCATATGGCTACACCTTC
v_call: TRBV7-9; clone_size: few; d_call: NA; j_call: TRBJ1-4; cdr3_length: 14; cdr3_aa: CASSTTEGGEKLFF; cdr3_nt: TGTGCCAGCAGCACGACCGAAGGGGGTGAAAAACTGTTTTTT
v_call: TRBV29-1; clone_size: NA; d_call: NA; j_call: TRBJ1-6; cdr3_length: 13; cdr3_aa: CSVQGSYNSPLHF; cdr3_nt: TGCAGCGTTCAGGGATCCTATAATTCACCCCTCCACTTT
v_call: TRBV5-1; clone_size: few; d_call: NA; j_call: TRBJ1-1; cdr3_length: 13; cdr3_aa: CASSLGGIAEAFF; cdr3_nt: TGCGCCAGCTCCCTCGGAGGTATAGCTGAAGCTTTCTTT